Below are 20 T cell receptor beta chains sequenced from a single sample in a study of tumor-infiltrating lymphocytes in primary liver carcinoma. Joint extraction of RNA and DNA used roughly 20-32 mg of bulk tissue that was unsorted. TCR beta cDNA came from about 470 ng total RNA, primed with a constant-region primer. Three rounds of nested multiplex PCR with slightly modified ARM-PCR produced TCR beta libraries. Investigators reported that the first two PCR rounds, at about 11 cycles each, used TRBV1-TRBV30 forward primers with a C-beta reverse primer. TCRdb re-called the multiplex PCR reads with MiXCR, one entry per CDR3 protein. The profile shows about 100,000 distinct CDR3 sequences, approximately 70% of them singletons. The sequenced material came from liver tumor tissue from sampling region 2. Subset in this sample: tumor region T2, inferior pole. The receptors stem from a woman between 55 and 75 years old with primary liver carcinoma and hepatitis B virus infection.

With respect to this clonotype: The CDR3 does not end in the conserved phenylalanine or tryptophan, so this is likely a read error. The CDR3: CASTFRDGSHETQYL. CDR3 bases: TGTGCCAGCACTTTCCGGGACGGATCACATGAGACCCAGTACTTA. The chain couples TRBV6-5 to TRBJ2-5; D may be TRBD1 or TRBD2 (5 bases each). Trimming stripped 7 bases from V and 5 bases from J, with 20 bases between. The CDR3 spans 15 residues. Germline CDR1 MNHEY, CDR2 SVGAGI.

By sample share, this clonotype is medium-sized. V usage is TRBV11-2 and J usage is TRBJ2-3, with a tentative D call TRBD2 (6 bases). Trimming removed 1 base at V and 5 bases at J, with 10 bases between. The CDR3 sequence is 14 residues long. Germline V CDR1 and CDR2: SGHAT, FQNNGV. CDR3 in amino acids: CASSLAGARDTQYF. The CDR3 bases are TGTGCCAGCAGCTTAGCGGGAGCAAGAGATACGCAGTATTTT. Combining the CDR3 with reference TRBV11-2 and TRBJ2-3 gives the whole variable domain EAGVAQSPRYKIIEKRQSVAFWCNPISGHATLYWYQQILGQGPKLLIQFQNNGVVDDSQLPKDRFSAERLKGVDSTLKIQPAKLEDSAVYLCASSLAGARDTQYFGPGTRLTVL.

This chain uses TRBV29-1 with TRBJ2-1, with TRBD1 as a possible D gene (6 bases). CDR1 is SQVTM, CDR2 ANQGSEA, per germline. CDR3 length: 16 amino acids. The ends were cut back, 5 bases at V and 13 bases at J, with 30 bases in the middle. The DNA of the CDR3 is TGCAGCGTTCCCTCGCATAAGGACAGACCCTACAATGGACAGTTCTTC. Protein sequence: CSVPSHKDRPYNGQFF.

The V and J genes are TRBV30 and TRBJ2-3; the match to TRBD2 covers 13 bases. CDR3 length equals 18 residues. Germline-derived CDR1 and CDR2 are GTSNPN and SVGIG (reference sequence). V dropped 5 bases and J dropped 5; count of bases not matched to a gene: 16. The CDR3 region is CAWGGVTGLAGSGDTQYF. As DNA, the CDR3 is TGTGCCTGGGGGGGGGTCACGGGACTAGCGGGATCCGGAGATACGCAGTATTTT.

CDR3 amino acids: CSARDMDRDEQFF. The CDR3 DNA sequence: TGCAGTGCTAGAGATATGGACAGGGATGAGCAGTTCTTC. The rearrangement joins TRBV20-1 to TRBJ2-1; 8 bases match TRBD1. CDR3 size: 13 residues. The trim removed 0 bases at V and 8 bases at J, leaving 3 bases unmatched. The germline V gene has CDR1 DFQATT and CDR2 SNEGSKA (reference sequence).

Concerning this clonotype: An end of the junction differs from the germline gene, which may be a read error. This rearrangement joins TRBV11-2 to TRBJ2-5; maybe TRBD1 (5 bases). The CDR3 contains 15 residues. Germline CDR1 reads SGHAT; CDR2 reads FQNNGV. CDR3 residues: CVSSLGLGSQETQNF. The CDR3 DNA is TGTGTCAGCAGCTTGGGGCTGGGATCGCAGGAGACCCAGAACTTC.

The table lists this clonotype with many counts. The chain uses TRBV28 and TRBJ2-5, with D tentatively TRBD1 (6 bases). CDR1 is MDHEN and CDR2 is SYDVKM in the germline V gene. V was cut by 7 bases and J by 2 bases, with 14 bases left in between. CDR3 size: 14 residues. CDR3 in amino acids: CASTEDRRQETQYF. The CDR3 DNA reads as TGTGCCAGCACCGAAGACAGGCGACAAGAGACCCAGTACTTC.

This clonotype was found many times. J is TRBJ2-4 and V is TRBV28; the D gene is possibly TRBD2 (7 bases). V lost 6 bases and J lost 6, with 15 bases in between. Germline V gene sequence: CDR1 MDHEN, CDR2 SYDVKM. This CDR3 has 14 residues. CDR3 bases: TGTGCCAGCAGAAAGGGGGGGTCGGGAAACATTCAGTACTTC. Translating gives CASRKGGSGNIQYF.

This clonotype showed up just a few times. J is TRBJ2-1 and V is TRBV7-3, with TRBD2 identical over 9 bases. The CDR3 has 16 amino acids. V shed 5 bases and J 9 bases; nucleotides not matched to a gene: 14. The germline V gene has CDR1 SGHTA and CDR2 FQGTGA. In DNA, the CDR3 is TGTGCCAGCAGCCCCCACTCCGGGACTAGCCTGGTTGAGCAGTTCTTC. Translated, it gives CASSPHSGTSLVEQFF. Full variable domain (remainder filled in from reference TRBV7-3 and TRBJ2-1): GAGVSQTPSNKVTEKGKYVELRCDPISGHTALYWYRQSLGQGPEFLIYFQGTGAADDSGLPNDRFFAVRPEGSVSTLKIQRTERGDSAVYLCASSPHSGTSLVEQFFGPGTRLTVL.

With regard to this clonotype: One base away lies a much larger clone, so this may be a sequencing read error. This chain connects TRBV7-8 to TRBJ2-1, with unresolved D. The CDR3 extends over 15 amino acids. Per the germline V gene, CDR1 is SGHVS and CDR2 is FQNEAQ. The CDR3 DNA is TGTGCCAGCAGCTTCGAAGGGCGTTCCTACGATGAGCAGTTCTTC. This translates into CASSFEGRSYDEQFF.

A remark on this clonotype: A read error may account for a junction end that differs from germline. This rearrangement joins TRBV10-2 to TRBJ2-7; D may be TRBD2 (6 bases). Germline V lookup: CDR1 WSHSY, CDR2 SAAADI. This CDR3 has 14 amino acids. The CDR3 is CASSIQSGSYGQYF. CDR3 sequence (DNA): TGCGCCAGTAGTATACAAAGCGGGTCCTACGGGCAGTACTTC.

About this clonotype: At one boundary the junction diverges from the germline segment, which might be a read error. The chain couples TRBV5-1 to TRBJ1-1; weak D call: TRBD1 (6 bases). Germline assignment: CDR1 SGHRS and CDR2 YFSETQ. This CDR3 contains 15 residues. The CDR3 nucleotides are TGCGTCAGCAGCGGAACGGGACAAGGGAACACTGAAGCTTTCTTT. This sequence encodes CVSSGTGQGNTEAFF.

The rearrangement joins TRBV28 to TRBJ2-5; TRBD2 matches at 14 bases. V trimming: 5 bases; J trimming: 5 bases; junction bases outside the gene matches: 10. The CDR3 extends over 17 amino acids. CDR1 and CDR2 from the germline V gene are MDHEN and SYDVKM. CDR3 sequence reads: CASSPIATSGRVETQYF. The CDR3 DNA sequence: TGTGCCAGCAGTCCGATAGCGACTAGCGGGAGGGTGGAGACCCAGTACTTC.

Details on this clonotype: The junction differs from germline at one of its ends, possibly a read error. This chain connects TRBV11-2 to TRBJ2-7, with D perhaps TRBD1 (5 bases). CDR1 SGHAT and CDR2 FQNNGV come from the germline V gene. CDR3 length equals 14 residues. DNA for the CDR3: TGTGCCAGTAGCTTAGACAGAGCGACCCACGAGCAGTACTTC. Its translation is CASSLDRATHEQYF.

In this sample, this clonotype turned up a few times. DNA for the CDR3: TGTGCCACCAGTGAACCCGGGACTAGGATGGCCGGGGAGCTGTTTTTT. It yields the protein CATSEPGTRMAGELFF. V is TRBV24-1 and J is TRBJ2-2; 8 bases align to TRBD2. Germline V gene sequence: CDR1 KGHDR, CDR2 SFDVKD. V was pared by 4 bases and J by 6 bases, with 9 bases of the junction left unmatched. The CDR3 totals 16 residues.

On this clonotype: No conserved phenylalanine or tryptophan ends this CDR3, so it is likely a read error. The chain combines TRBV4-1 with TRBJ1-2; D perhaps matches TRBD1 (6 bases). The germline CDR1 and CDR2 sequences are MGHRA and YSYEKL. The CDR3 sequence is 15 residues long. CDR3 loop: CASRHTGTRNYGYTL. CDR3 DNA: TGCGCCAGCCGCCACACCGGGACACGGAACTATGGCTACACCTTA.

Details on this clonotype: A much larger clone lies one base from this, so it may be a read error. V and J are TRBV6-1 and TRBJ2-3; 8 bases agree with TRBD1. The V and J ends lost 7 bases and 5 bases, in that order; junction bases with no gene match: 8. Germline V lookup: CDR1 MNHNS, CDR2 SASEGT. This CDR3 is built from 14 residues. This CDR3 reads CASTRDRPGDTQYF. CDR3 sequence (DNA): TGTGCCAGCACCCGGGACAGGCCAGGAGATACGCAGTATTTT.

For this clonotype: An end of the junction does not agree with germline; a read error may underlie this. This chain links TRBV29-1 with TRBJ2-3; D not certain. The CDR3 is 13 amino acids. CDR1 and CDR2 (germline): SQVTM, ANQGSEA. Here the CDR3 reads CSVDGVGTDTQYF. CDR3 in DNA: TGCAGCGTTGACGGTGTAGGCACAGATACGCAATATTTT.

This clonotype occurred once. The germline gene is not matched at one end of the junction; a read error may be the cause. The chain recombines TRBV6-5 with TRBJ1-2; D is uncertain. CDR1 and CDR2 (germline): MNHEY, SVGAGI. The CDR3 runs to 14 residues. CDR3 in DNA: TGTGCCAGCAGTTACTCGAGGTCAAGCGGTGGCTACGCCTTC. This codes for CASSYSRSSGGYAF.

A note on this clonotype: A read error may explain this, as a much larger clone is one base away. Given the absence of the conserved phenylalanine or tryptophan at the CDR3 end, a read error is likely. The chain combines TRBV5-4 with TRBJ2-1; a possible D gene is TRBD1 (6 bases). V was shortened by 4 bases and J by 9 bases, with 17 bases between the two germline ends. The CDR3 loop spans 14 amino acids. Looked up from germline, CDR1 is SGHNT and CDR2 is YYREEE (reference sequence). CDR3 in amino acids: CASSKNRDISEQFL. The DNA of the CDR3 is TGTGCCAGCAGCAAAAACAGGGATATTAGTGAGCAGTTCTTA.